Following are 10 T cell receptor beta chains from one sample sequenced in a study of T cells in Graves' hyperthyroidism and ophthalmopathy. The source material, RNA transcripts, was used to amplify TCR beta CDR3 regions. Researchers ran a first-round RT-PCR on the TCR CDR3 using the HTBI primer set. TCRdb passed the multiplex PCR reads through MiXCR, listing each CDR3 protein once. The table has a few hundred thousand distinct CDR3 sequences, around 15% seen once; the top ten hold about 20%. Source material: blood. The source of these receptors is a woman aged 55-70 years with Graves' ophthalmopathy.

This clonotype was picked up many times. In DNA form, the CDR3 reads TGTGCCAGCAGGAGCCTTTCTCCTCAAGAGACCCAGTACTTC. The encoded protein is CASRSLSPQETQYF. This chain links TRBV6-1 with TRBJ2-5; D is undetermined. Trimming took off 6 bases at V and 2 bases at J, with 13 bases between the two ends. Germline V gives CDR1 MNHNS, CDR2 SASEGT. CDR3 length equals 14 residues.

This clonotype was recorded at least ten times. The CDR3 sequence is CASSAGGASGTEAFF. The DNA of the CDR3 is TGTGCCAGCAGTGCAGGGGGCGCCTCGGGTACTGAAGCTTTCTTT. V gene TRBV28 combines with J gene TRBJ1-1, with 8 bases aligning to TRBD1. The CDR3 has 15 amino acids. The germline CDR1 and CDR2 sequences are MDHEN and SYDVKM. V was clipped by 5 bases and J by 5 bases; unmatched bases: 10.

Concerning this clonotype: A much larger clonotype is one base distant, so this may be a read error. Here the CDR3 DNA reads TGTGCCGGTAGGTGGCGCGGGAACACCGGGGAGCTGTTTTTT. This encodes CAGRWRGNTGELFF. The chain recombines TRBV2 with TRBJ2-2; D not resolved. The germline V and J ends were trimmed by 11 bases and 1 base, with 14 bases remaining between them. The germline V gene encodes CDR1 SNHLY and CDR2 FYNNEI. The CDR3 sequence is 14 residues long.

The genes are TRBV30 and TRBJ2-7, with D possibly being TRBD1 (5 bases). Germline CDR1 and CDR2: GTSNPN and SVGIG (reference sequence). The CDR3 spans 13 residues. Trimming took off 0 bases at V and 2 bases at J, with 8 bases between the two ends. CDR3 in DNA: TGTGCCTGGAGTGTCACAGGCCCCTACGAGCAGTACTTC. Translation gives CAWSVTGPYEQYF.

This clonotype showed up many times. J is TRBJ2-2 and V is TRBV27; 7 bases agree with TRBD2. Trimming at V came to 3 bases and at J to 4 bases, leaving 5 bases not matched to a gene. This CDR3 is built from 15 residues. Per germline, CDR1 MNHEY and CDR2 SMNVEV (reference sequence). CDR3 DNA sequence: TGTGCCAGCAGTTTCGCGGGAGTGAGCACCGGGGAGCTGTTTTTT. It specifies CASSFAGVSTGELFF.

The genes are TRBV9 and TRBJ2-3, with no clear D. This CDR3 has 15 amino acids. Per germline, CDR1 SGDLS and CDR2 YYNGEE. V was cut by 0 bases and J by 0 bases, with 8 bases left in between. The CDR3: CASSVERQSTDTQYF. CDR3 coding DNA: TGTGCCAGCAGCGTAGAGAGGCAGAGCACAGATACGCAGTATTTT.

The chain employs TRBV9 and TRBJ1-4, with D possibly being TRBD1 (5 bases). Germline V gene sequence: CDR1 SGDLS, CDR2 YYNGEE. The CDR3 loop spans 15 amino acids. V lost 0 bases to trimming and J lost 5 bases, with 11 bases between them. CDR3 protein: CASSVGETVNEKLFF. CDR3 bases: TGTGCCAGCAGCGTAGGAGAGACAGTAAATGAAAAACTGTTTTTT.

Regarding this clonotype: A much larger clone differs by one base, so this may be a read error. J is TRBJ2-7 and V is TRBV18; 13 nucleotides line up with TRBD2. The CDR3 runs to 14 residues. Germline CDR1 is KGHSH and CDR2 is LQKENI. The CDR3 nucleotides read TGTGCCAGCCCACCGGGACTAGCGGGATTCGAGCAGTACTTC. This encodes CASPPGLAGFEQYF.

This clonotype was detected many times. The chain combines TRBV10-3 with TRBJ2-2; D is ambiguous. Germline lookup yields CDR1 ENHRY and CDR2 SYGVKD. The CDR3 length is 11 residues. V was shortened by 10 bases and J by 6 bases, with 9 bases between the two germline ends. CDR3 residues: CASGESGELFF. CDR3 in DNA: TGTGCCAGCGGCGAGTCCGGGGAGCTGTTTTTT.

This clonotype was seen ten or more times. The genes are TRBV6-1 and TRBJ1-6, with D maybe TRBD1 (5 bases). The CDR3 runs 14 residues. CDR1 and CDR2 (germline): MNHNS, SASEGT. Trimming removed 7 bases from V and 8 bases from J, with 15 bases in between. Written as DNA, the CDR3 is TGTGCCAGCACCCAGGGTGGTGTGGATTCACCCCTCCACTTT. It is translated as CASTQGGVDSPLHF.